The entry below describes one T cell receptor beta chain. This sample was taken from a study of glioma-infiltrating T cells after dendritic cell vaccination. Study background: Dendritic cell vaccine was injected intradermally three times, biweekly.

The CDR3 extends over 14 amino acids. Per germline, CDR1 SGHTS and CDR2 YDEGEE. V was clipped by 0 bases and J by 5 bases, with 9 bases between them. Primers: 60 V beta forward and 13 J beta reverse. Data came from immunoSEQ multiplex PCR; TCRdb stores just in-frame clones and leaves some out. Of about 90,000 clones in the sample, 75% to 90% were seen once. The sample's time point: after dendritic cell vaccination, including at tumor progression/relapse. Specimen: blood, collected after dendritic cell vaccination. The rearrangement links TRBV5-8 to TRBJ2-1, with TRBD1 as a possible D gene (6 bases). The origin of this receptor is a human donor with glioblastoma. The CDR3 coding sequence is TGTGCCAGCAGCTTGGTTGGACAGCACAATGAGCAGTTCTTC. As protein: CASSLVGQHNEQFF.